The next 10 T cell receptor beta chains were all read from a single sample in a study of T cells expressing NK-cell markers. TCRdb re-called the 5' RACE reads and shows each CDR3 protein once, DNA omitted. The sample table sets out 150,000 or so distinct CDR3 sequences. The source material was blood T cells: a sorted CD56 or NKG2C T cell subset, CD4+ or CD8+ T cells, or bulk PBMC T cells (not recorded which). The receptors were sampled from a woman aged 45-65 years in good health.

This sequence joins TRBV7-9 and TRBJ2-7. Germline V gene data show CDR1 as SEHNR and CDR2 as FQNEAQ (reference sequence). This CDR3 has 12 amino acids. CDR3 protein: CASSLETREQYF.

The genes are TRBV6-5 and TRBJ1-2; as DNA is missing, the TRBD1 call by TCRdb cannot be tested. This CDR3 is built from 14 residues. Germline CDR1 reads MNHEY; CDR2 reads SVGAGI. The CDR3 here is CASTIRQGRLSYTF.

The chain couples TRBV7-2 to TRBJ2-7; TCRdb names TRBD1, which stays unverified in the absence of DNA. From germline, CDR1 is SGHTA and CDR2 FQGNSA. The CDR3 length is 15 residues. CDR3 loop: CASSLIGHPSYEQYF. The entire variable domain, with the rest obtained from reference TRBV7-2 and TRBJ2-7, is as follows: GAGVSQSPSNKVTEKGKDVELRCDPISGHTALYWYRQSLGQGLEFLIYFQGNSAPDKSGLPSDRFSAERTGGSVSTLTIQRTQQEDSAVYLCASSLIGHPSYEQYFGPGTRLTVT.

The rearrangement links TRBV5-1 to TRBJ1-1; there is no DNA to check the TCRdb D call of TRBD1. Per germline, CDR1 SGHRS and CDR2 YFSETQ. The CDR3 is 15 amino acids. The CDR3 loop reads CASSPRGPMNTEAFF.

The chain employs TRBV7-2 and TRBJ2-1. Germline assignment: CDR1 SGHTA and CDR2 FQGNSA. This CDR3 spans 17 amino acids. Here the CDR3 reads CASSLGIGVGVRGEQFF.

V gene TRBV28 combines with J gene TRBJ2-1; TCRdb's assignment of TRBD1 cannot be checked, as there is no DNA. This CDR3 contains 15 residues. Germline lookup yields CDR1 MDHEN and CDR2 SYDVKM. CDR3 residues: CASSFRDPGGNEQFF.

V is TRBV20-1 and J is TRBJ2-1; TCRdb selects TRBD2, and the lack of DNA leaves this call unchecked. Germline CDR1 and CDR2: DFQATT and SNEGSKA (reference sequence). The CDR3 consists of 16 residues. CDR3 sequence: CSARDSGGVSYNEQFF.

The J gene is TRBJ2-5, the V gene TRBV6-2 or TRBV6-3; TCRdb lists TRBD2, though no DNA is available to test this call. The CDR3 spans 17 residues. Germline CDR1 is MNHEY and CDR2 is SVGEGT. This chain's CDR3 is CASSYLTSGSNGETQYF.

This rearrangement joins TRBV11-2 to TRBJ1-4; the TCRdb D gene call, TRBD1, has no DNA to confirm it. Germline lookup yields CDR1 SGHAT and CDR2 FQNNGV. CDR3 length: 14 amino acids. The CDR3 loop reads CASSPGQGYEKLFF.

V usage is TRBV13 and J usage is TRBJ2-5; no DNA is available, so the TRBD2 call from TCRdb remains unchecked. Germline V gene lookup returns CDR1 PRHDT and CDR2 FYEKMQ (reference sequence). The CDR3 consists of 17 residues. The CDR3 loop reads CASSPEGRGTTKETQYF.